This T cell receptor beta chain emerged from a study of T-cell memory formation after mild COVID-19. Study information: Clustering of TCRs was largely donor specific. The study, taken as a whole, reports: There was a balanced CD4/CD8 profile in clones contracting day 15 to 85, and later expanders leaned CD4+. That cross-reactive memory joined was suggested by some responding clones appearing in pre-infection memory.

The CDR3 is 14 amino acids. The trim removed 6 bases at V and 4 bases at J, leaving 10 bases unmatched. Germline CDR1 reads DFQATT; CDR2 reads SNEGSKA (reference sequence). TCRdb called the 5' RACE reads again in MiXCR, with one record for every CDR3 protein. The table shows around 340,000 distinct CDR3 sequences, with 15% to 20% occurring only once. This clonotype has a handful of counts. Its antigen is unidentified. The source of this sequence is a man aged 18-30 years who had mild COVID-19 (a few samples of this study predate the infection). Cell type and time point are not known. The chain recombines TRBV20-1 with TRBJ2-5; 8 bases fit TRBD1. Input material: PBMCs or a T cell subset sorted from them (not recorded which). CDR3 in DNA: TGCAGTGCCCTATTAGGACAGGGTGGAGAGACCCAGTACTTC. Amino acids: CSALLGQGGETQYF.